A selection of T cell receptor beta chains follows, all from one sample in a study of circulating CD8 cells and anti-PD-1 response in melanoma. Via MiXCR, TCRdb re-called the reads, giving one row per CDR3 protein. The table includes around 400 distinct CDR3 sequences, about 11% detected once. The specimen was CD8+ T cells from PBMCs, collected at baseline or after one month of anti-PD-1 therapy (not recorded which). All receptors come from a human donor with melanoma. CDR3s include the opening cysteine and the closing phenylalanine or tryptophan. A D gene is named only where the DNA matches it firmly. Part of the rows lack a size; the others show once, few, many or a class for expanded clones.

medium-sized	TRBV6-6	TRBD2	TRBJ2-5	TGTGCCAGCAGTGTCTCAAGACTAGCGGGGGGGGAGGAGACCCAGTACTTC	CASSVSRLAGGEETQYF
medium-sized	TRBV19	TRBD1	TRBJ2-1	TGTGCCAGTAGTATAGTACCCCAGGGGGCGACCTACAATGAGCAGTTCTTC	CASSIVPQGATYNEQFF
medium-sized	TRBV19	TRBD1	TRBJ1-1	TGTGCCAGTAGTATTCGGACAGGGGGTTTCACTGAAGCTTTCTTT	CASSIRTGGFTEAFF
large	TRBV7-6	TRBD2	TRBJ2-2	TGTGCCAGCAGCTTAGAACTAGCGGGGGCCAGTGGCATGGCCGGGGAGCTGTTTTTT	CASSLELAGASGMAGELFF
few	TRBV7-3	TRBD1	TRBJ2-3	TGTGCCAGCAGCCCTACAGGGGGGAAAGATACGCAGTATTTT	CASSPTGGKDTQYF
once	TRBV9	TRBD1	TRBJ2-1	TGTGCCAGCAGCACATCCGGGACAGGGGTATACAATGAGCAGTTCTTC	CASSTSGTGVYNEQFF
large	TRBV25-1	NA	TRBJ2-7	TGTGCCAAAAGCAATTTCTACGAGCAGTACTTC	CAKSNFYEQYF
few	TRBV7-3	NA	TRBJ1-1	TGTGCCAGCAGCTTATACGGGACGGTGAACACTGAAGCTTTCTTT	CASSLYGTVNTEAFF
medium-sized	TRBV2	NA	TRBJ1-1	TGTGCCAGCATACCCAGGAACACTGAAGCTTTCTTT	CASIPRNTEAFF
large	TRBV9	TRBD2	TRBJ2-1	TGTGCCAGCAGCAGAACCGGGACTAGCGGCTCCTACAATGAGCAGTTCTTC	CASSRTGTSGSYNEQFF
NA	TRBV7-2	NA	TRBJ2-3	TGTGCCAGCAGCTTAGACTTGGGTACGCAGTATTTT	CASSLDLGTQYF
medium-sized	TRBV9	TRBD1	TRBJ2-3	TGTGCCAGCAGTCTGGGACAGGTGTTCACAGATACGCAGTATTTT	CASSLGQVFTDTQYF
large	TRBV3-1	TRBD2	TRBJ2-1	TGTGCCAGCAGCCCGGGACTAGCGGGATTTGAGCAGTTCTTC	CASSPGLAGFEQFF
medium-sized	TRBV28	NA	TRBJ2-7	TGTGCCAGCAGTTTCATGGCCACGAGCTCCTACGAGCAGTACTTC	CASSFMATSSYEQYF
NA	TRBV19	NA	TRBJ2-1	TGTGCCAGTAGTCTTCGAGAGGGCCATGAGCAGTTCTTC	CASSLREGHEQFF
large	TRBV9	NA	TRBJ1-2	TGTGCCAGCAGCGTAAATGTAGCGAGTGGCTACACCTTC	CASSVNVASGYTF
medium-sized	TRBV27	NA	TRBJ2-3	TGTGCCAGCAGTTTATTAGCGAAGTCCACAGATACGCAGTATTTT	CASSLLAKSTDTQYF
hyperexpanded	TRBV2	NA	TRBJ2-1	TGTGCCAGCAGTGCCCCACGGACAACTAGTGAGCAGTTCTTC	CASSAPRTTSEQFF
hyperexpanded	TRBV9	NA	TRBJ1-1	TGTGCCAGCAGCGTAGCCCCAAAGATGAACACTGAAGCTTTCTTT	CASSVAPKMNTEAFF
hyperexpanded	TRBV24-1	TRBD1	TRBJ2-2	TGTGCCACCTCGTCCATCGGGACAGGGACTATGACGAACACCGGGGAGCTGTTTTTT	CATSSIGTGTMTNTGELFF
large	TRBV27	NA	TRBJ2-5	TGTGCCAGCAGTCCCTCCCGACGGGGGACCCAGTACTTC	CASSPSRRGTQYF
medium-sized	TRBV19	NA	TRBJ2-3	TGTGCCAGTAGTATGTCGACGGACAGTGCAGATACGCAGTATTTT	CASSMSTDSADTQYF
medium-sized	TRBV11-2	TRBD2	TRBJ2-3	TGTGCCAGCAGCTTCTCCCCTAGCGGGAGGAGGTCAGATACGCAGTATTTT	CASSFSPSGRRSDTQYF